The sequence of this T cell receptor beta chain was determined in a study of graft-versus-host responses after intestinal transplantation. Measured with immunoSEQ multiplex PCR; TCRdb has only the in-frame clones, and not every one. The profile shows 15,000 to 20,000 clones, approximately 80% of them singletons. This CDR3 has 14 amino acids. Germline V gene lookup returns CDR1 SGHNT and CDR2 YYREEE (reference sequence). The ends were cut back, 3 bases at V and 0 bases at J, with 9 bases in the middle. The graft tissue was processed, and this released both intraepithelial and lamina propria lymphocytes.

The V and J genes are TRBV5-4 and TRBJ2-5; no definite D call. The receptor was isolated from a human patient who received an intestinal transplant, so some T cells may come from the graft donor. The sequences come from ileum tissue, collected roughly 98 days after intestinal transplant. The CDR3 coding sequence is TGTGCCAGCAGCTCGCCTACTAACCAAGAGACCCAGTACTTC. It codes for CASSSPTNQETQYF. The full variable domain, its missing parts supplied by reference TRBV5-4 and TRBJ2-5, is ETGVTQSPTHLIKTRGQQVTLRCSSQSGHNTVSWYQQALGQGPQFIFQYYREEENGRGNFPPRFSGLQFPNYSSELNVNALELDDSALYLCASSSPTNQETQYFGPGTRLLVL.